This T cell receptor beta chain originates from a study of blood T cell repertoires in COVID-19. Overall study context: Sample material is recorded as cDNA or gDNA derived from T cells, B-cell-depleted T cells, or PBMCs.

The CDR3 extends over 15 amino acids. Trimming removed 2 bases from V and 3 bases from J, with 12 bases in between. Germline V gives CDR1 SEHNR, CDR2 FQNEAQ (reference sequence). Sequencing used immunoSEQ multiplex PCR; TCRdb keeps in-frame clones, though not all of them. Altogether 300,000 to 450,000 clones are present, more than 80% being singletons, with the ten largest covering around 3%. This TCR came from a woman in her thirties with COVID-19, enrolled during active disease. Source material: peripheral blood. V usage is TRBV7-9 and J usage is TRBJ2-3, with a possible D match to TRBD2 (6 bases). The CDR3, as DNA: TGTGCCAGCAGCTTACAGGGCGGGATAACAGATACGCAGTATTTT. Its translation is CASSLQGGITDTQYF.